This TCR beta chain was sequenced in a study of radiation and T cells in renal cell carcinoma. Described time point: blood 2 weeks post-SBRT. Treatment of the sample: 15 Gy SBRT to primary tumor, nephrectomy 4 weeks later. Trimming took 5 bases from V and 0 from J, leaving 15 bases between them. There are 15 residues in the CDR3. CDR1 SGHKS and CDR2 YYEKEE come from the germline V gene (reference sequence). The method was immunoSEQ multiplex PCR; TCRdb's version includes in-frame clones alone and lacks a portion of them. The sample has tens of thousands of clones; around 78% are singletons. V usage is TRBV5-5 and J usage is TRBJ2-7; D not certain. This specimen consisted of blood, obtained from a patient whose treatment included radiotherapy and nephrectomy. This TCR came from a man aged 60 to 75 with renal cell carcinoma. The CDR3: CASSPAPGFSYEQYV. CDR3 coding DNA: TGTGCCAGCAGTCCCGCGCCGGGCTTCTCCTACGAGCAGTACGTC.